The present T cell receptor beta chain was sequenced within a study of T cell repertoires in cytomegalovirus infection (dated by TCRdb to about 2019). Background on the whole study: Donor HLA type was relevant to the analysis, because carriage of CMV infection together with the matching HLA type was indicated by public TCR beta signatures. Beyond this particular receptor, the publication reports: The ex vivo response was dominated by HLA-C-restricted CMV-specific TCR beta clonotypes, which also provided the single most frequent clonotype in two of eight donors. In both this cohort and an independent cohort of some 370 donors, the cumulative frequency of public TCR beta family members distinguished carriers of CMV infection plus the relevant HLA type.

In its sample, this clonotype was seen many times. Its recognized antigen is unknown. No much larger clonotype is one base removed from it; base qualities were not supplied. A distance of 14 bases separates the germline ends of V and J, which lose 5 bases and 4 bases respectively. Via the germline V gene, CDR1 is SGHTA and CDR2 FQGNSA. The CDR3 goes from the cysteine to the phenylalanine over 14 residues. The entry retains the CDR3 DNA only, 42 bases that are in frame from base 1. Sequenced using an Illumina HiSeq 1500. In-frame beta chains were kept once TCRdb had trimmed the public reads at Q25 with fastp and called clones with MiXCR. Rows are unified per CDR3 protein, each entry keeping the most common DNA and genes. Here the sample has under 300,000 distinct CDR3 sequences; around an eighth occur a single time. The ten largest clones add up to roughly 1.7% of the sample.

The sample was PBMCs. Recombination linked TRBV7-2 to TRBJ1-1; TRBD1 is a possible D gene, resting on 5 matching bases. The sequence derives from a human donor in good health (CMV status not recorded). Some clones in this sample may be carry-over from other donors' samples. The CDR3 protein: CASSTGGGFTEAFF. DNA sequence: TGTGCCAGCAGCACTGGGGGGGGTTTCACTGAAGCTTTCTTT.